Given below is one T cell receptor (beta chain) in context. The record originates from a study of blood T cell repertoires in COVID-19. Generated by immunoSEQ multiplex PCR, the TCRdb table keeps only in-frame clones and is missing some. The table lists 110,000 or so clones, roughly 90% of them singletons. Germline CDR1 is SGHNT and CDR2 is YENEEA. CDR3 length: 16 residues. V dropped 5 bases and J dropped 4; count of bases not matched to a gene: 3. Sample: peripheral blood. This receptor was obtained from a woman aged 70 to 79 who had recovered from COVID-19. The chain combines TRBV11-3 with TRBJ2-3, with TRBD2 matching 16 bases. CDR3 sequence reads: CASSVGTSGRADTQYF. CDR3 sequence (DNA): TGTGCCAGCAGCGTGGGGACTAGCGGGAGGGCAGATACGCAGTATTTT.